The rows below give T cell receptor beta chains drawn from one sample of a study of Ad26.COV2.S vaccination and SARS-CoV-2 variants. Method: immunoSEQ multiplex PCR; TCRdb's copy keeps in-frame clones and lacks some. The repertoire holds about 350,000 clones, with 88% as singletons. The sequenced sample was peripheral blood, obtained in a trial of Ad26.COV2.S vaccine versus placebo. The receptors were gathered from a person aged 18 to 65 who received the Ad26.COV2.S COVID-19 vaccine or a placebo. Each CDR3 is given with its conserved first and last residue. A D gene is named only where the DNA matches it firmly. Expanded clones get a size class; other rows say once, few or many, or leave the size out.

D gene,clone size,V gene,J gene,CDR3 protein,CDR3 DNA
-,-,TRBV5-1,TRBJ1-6,CASSSRDKGSYNSPLHF,TGCGCCAGCAGCTCCCGGGACAAGGGCTCCTATAATTCACCCCTCCACTTT
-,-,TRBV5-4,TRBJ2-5,CASSLSLGVQETQYF,TGTGCCAGCAGCTTGTCGTTGGGGGTACAAGAGACCCAGTACTTC
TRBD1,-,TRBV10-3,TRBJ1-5,CAISTGTGESQPQHF,TGTGCCATCAGCACCGGGACAGGGGAGAGTCAGCCCCAGCATTTT
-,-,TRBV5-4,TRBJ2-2,CASSFGRGDTGELFF,TGTGCCAGCAGCTTCGGCAGGGGGGACACCGGGGAGCTGTTTTTT
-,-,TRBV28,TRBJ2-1,CASSPTGLGNEQFF,TGTGCCAGCAGTCCTACTGGACTGGGGAATGAGCAGTTCTTC
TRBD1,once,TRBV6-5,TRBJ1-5,CASSPGTDSQPQHF,TGTGCCAGCAGCCCCGGGACAGACTCCCAGCCCCAGCATTTT
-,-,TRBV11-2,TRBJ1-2,CASSTETGRGFSYTF,TGTGCCAGCAGCACTGAGACCGGAAGGGGTTTCAGCTACACCTTC
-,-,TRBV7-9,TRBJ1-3,CASSPSGGLGINTIYF,TGTGCCAGCAGCCCCTCGGGGGGCCTGGGGATTAACACCATATATTTT
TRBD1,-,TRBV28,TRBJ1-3,CASSSDRLSSGNTIYF,TGTGCCAGCAGCTCGGACAGGCTGAGCTCTGGAAACACCATATATTTT
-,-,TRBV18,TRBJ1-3,CASSQRDASLGNTIYF,TGTGCCAGCTCACAAAGGGACGCTTCTCTGGGAAACACCATATATTTT
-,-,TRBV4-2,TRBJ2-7,CASSPTSYEQYF,TGTGCCAGCAGCCCGACTAGTTACGAGCAGTACTTC
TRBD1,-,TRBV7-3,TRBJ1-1,CASRLFGTGNTEAFF,TGTGCCAGCAGACTTTTCGGGACAGGGAACACTGAAGCTTTCTTT
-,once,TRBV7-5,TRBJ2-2,CARSYTPGLAGGRRTGELFF,TGTGCCAGAAGTTATACCCCGGGACTAGCGGGGGGGCGAAGGACCGGGGAGCTGTTTTTT
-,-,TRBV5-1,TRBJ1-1,CASRTREGTEAFF,TGCGCCAGCAGGACGCGGGAGGGCACTGAAGCTTTCTTT
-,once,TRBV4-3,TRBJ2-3,CASSQVATDTQYF,TGCGCCAGCAGCCAAGTTGCGACAGATACGCAGTATTTT
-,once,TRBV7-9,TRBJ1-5,CASSSYLGGGYHQPQHF,TGTGCCAGCAGCTCTTACCTAGGCGGAGGGTATCATCAGCCCCAGCATTTT
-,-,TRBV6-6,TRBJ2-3,CASTADTQYF,TGTGCCAGCACCGCAGATACGCAGTATTTT
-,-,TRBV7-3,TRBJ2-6,CASSLADGANVLTF,TGTGCCAGCAGCTTAGCTGATGGGGCCAACGTCCTGACTTTC
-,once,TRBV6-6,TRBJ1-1,CASSYGDTEAFF,TGTGCCAGCAGTTACGGTGACACTGAAGCTTTCTTT
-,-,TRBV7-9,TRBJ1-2,CASSLTGINYGYTF,TGTGCCAGCAGCTTAACAGGGATTAACTATGGCTACACCTTC
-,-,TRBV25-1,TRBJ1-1,CASSESRVMNTEAFF,TGTGCCAGCAGTGAGTCAAGAGTCATGAACACTGAAGCTTTCTTT
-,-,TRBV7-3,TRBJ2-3,CASSLEVSDTQYF,TGTGCCAGCAGCTTAGAGGTTTCAGATACGCAGTATTTT
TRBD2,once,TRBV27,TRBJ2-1,CASSIAGGPRNEQFF,TGTGCCTCTTCGATAGCGGGAGGGCCACGCAATGAGCAGTTCTTC
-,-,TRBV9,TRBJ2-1,CASSVSTVSYNEQFF,TGTGCCAGCAGCGTTTCGACAGTCTCCTACAATGAGCAGTTCTTC
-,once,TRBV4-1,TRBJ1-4,CASSQVDTTNEKLFF,TGCGCCAGCAGCCAAGTGGACACTACTAATGAAAAACTGTTTTTT
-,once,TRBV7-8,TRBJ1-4,CASCPFPGELFF,TGTGCCAGCTGCCCCTTCCCGGGGGAACTGTTTTTT
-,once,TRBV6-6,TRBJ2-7,CASSYGVRTYEQYF,TGTGCCAGCAGTTATGGGGTCAGAACCTACGAGCAGTACTTC
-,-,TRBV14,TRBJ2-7,CASSQDWGEQYF,TGTGCCAGCAGCCAAGATTGGGGAGAGCAGTACTTC
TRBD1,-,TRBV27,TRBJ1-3,CASRLRGHGNTIYF,TGTGCCAGCAGGCTCAGGGGGCATGGAAACACCATATATTTT
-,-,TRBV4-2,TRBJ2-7,CASSQLTGFEQYF,TGTGCCAGCAGCCAACTAACAGGGTTCGAGCAGTACTTC
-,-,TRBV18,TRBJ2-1,CASSPPMTGRSYNEQFF,TGTGCCAGCTCACCACCGATGACGGGGCGCTCCTACAATGAGCAGTTCTTC
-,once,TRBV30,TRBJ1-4,CAWSGRNEKLFF,TGTGCCTGGAGTGGGAGAAATGAAAAACTGTTTTTT
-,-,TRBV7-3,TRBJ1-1,CASSWNINTEAFF,TGTGCCAGCAGCTGGAACATAAACACTGAAGCTTTCTTT
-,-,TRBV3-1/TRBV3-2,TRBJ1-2,CASSPVRKGRVDYGYTF,TGTGCCAGCAGCCCTGTTAGGAAGGGGCGCGTCGACTATGGCTACACCTTC
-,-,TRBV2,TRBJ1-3,CASSEGSGNTIYF,TGTGCCAGCAGTGAAGGTTCTGGAAACACCATATATTTT
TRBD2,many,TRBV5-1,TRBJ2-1,CASSLAGGGSSYNEQFF,TGCGCCAGCAGCTTGGCTGGCGGGGGGAGCTCCTACAATGAGCAGTTCTTC